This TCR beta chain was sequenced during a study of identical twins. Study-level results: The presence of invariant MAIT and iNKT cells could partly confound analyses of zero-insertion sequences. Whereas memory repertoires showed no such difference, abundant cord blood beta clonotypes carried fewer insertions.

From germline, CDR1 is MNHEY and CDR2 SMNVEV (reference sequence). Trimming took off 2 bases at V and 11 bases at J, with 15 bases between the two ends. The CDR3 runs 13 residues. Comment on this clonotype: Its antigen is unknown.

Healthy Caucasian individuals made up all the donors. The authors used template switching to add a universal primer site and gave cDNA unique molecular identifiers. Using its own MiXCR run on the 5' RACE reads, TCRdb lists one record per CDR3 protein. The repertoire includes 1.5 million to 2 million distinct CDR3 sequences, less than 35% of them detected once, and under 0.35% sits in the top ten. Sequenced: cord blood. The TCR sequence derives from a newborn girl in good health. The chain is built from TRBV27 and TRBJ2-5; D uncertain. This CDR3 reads CASSLGRQNEQYF. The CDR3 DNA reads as TGTGCCAGCAGTTTAGGGCGTCAGAATGAGCAGTACTTC.